Following are 29 T cell receptor beta chains from one sample sequenced in a study of CD8+ T cells in alopecia areata. Extracted RNA was reverse transcribed, and the resulting cDNA served as sequencing template. Sequencing used immunoSEQ multiplex PCR; TCRdb keeps in-frame clones, though not all of them. The sample contains 100,000 to 150,000 clones, 50% to 60% of which appear only once. This material consisted of CD4+ T cells sorted from blood, taken at week 0. Receptors originate from a human donor with alopecia areata.

CDR3 residues: CAWSLARTGELFF. The DNA for the CDR3 is TGTGCCTGGAGTTTAGCCCGGACCGGGGAGCTGTTTTTT. The chain joins TRBV30 to TRBJ2-2; D unclear. This CDR3 has 13 residues. From germline, CDR1 is GTSNPN and CDR2 SVGIG (reference sequence). The V end was cut by 2 bases, the J end by 5 bases, with 9 bases between.

This chain uses TRBV7-9 with TRBJ2-5, with unresolved D. Per the germline V gene, CDR1 is SEHNR and CDR2 is FQNEAQ (reference sequence). CDR3 length: 13 amino acids. Trimming left V 3 bases short and J 5 bases short, with 10 bases between. CDR3 coding DNA: TGTGCCAGCAGCTTCCTAGAGAGGGAGACCCAGTACTTC. It codes for CASSFLERETQYF.

This clone was recorded a few times. This rearrangement joins TRBV10-3 to TRBJ2-7; TRBD2 matches 7 bases. CDR1 is ENHRY, CDR2 SYGVKD, per germline. CDR3 length equals 14 residues. J lost 2 bases, V lost 5 bases, and 6 bases had no gene match. The CDR3 DNA reads as TGTGCCATCAGTTTAGCGGGTGCGACCTACGAGCAGTACTTC. This translates into CAISLAGATYEQYF.

As to this clone: The same CDR3 can be traced to other DNA sequences in this sample. The chain recombines TRBV9 with TRBJ2-3; D is unresolved. Germline V lookup: CDR1 SGDLS, CDR2 YYNGEE. The CDR3 contains 13 residues. Trimming cost V 0 bases and J 3 bases, with 5 bases left between them. CDR3 DNA: TGTGCCAGCAGCGTAGTGGGAACAGATACGCAGTATTTT. Protein product: CASSVVGTDTQYF.

This clone was counted between two and nine times. The rearrangement joins TRBV29-1 to TRBJ2-2; D uncertain. From germline, CDR1 is SQVTM and CDR2 ANQGSEA. V was pared by 5 bases and J by 4 bases, with 8 bases between. The CDR3 has 12 residues. CDR3 in amino acids: CSVRRGTGELFF. CDR3 coding DNA: TGCAGCGTTCGAAGAGGCACCGGGGAGCTGTTTTTT.

V usage is TRBV21-1 and J usage is TRBJ1-2; the table's TRBD1 call for D was not verified on the DNA. TRBV21-1 is a pseudogene segment. This CDR3 comprises 15 residues. The CDR3 sequence: CASSKRDRGSDGYTF. CDR3 bases: TGTGCCAGCAGCAAGAGGGACAGGGGATCAGACGGCTACACCTTC.

V and J are TRBV5-1 and TRBJ2-5, with 7 bases that match TRBD2. The germline CDR1 and CDR2 sequences are SGHRS and YFSETQ. This CDR3 has 14 residues. The ends lost 4 bases at V and 2 bases at J; junction bases unmatched: 5. The CDR3 DNA is TGCGCCAGCAGCGGATCTAGCGGACAAGAGACCCAGTACTTC. Encoded protein: CASSGSSGQETQYF.

This chain links TRBV4-1 with TRBJ2-7; D remains unclear. With 0 bases removed from V and 5 bases from J, the gap between germline ends came to 2 bases. CDR1 and CDR2 from the germline V gene are MGHRA and YSYEKL. CDR3 length: 11 amino acids. This CDR3 is CASSQENEQYF. For the CDR3, the DNA is TGCGCCAGCAGCCAAGAAAACGAGCAGTACTTC.

The chain carries TRBV2 and TRBJ1-5, with 7 bases identical to TRBD1. CDR1 SNHLY and CDR2 FYNNEI come from the germline V gene. CDR3 length: 13 residues. J lost 5 bases, V lost 8 bases, and 6 bases had no gene match. The CDR3 loop is CASVGGADQPQHF. The DNA of the CDR3 is TGTGCCAGCGTAGGGGGCGCCGATCAGCCCCAGCATTTT.

The J gene is TRBJ1-6, the V gene TRBV7-6, with 7 bases lining up with TRBD1. Looked up from germline, CDR1 is SGHVS and CDR2 is FNYEAQ. J lost 7 bases, V lost 2 bases, and 8 bases had no gene match. The CDR3 totals 16 residues. This chain's CDR3 is CASSLRGGAGNSPLHF. CDR3 nucleotides: TGTGCCAGCAGCTTAAGAGGGGGCGCGGGGAATTCACCCCTCCACTTT.

V usage is TRBV6-1 and J usage is TRBJ1-2; the match to TRBD1 covers 7 bases. After removal of 0 bases from V and 4 bases from J, the junction contained 2 bases not matched to a gene. The CDR3 covers 14 residues. CDR1 and CDR2 from the germline V gene are MNHNS and SASEGT. The CDR3 coding sequence is TGTGCCAGCAGTGAAGCAGGGGGCGCCTATGGCTACACCTTC. It translates to CASSEAGGAYGYTF.

This clone was recorded a few times. The rearrangement joins TRBV6-1 to TRBJ1-2; no definite D call. With 6 bases removed from V and 2 bases from J, the gap between germline ends came to 7 bases. Germline lookup yields CDR1 MNHNS and CDR2 SASEGT. This CDR3 region has 12 residues. The CDR3 sequence is CASRWVNYGYTF. CDR3 DNA: TGTGCCAGCAGATGGGTAAACTATGGCTACACCTTC.

In its sample, this clone was seen a few times. This chain connects TRBV28 to TRBJ1-3; D call uncertain. V lost 9 bases to trimming and J lost 0 bases, with 12 bases between them. The CDR3 spans 14 residues. Germline-derived CDR1 and CDR2 are MDHEN and SYDVKM. The CDR3 nucleotides read TGTGCCAGTAATACCCCGAACTCTGGAAACACCATATATTTT. Its protein is CASNTPNSGNTIYF.

This chain connects TRBV2 to TRBJ2-6, with 7 positions matching TRBD1. The J segment lost 1 base and the V segment lost 4 bases, leaving 1 base of the junction unmatched. The CDR3 totals 15 residues. CDR1 is SNHLY and CDR2 is FYNNEI in the germline V gene. The DNA for the CDR3 is TGTGCCAGCAGTGGACAGGGATCTGGGGCCAACGTCCTGACTTTC. It translates to CASSGQGSGANVLTF. Full variable domain (outside the CDR3, taken from reference TRBV2 and TRBJ2-6): EPEVTQTPSHQVTQMGQEVILRCVPISNHLYFYWYRQILGQKVEFLVSFYNNEISEKSEIFDDQFSVERPDGSNFTLKIRSTKLEDSAMYFCASSGQGSGANVLTFGAGSRLTVL.

The gene calls are TRBV18 and TRBJ2-3; D gene ambiguous. The germline gives CDR1 KGHSH, CDR2 LQKENI. The CDR3 spans 10 residues. V lost 5 bases to trimming and J lost 6 bases, with 3 bases between them. The CDR3 DNA is TGTGCCAGCTCAGGCGATACGCAGTATTTT. It codes for CASSGDTQYF.

This clone was seen a single time. The J gene is TRBJ2-7, the V gene TRBV7-6; 8 nucleotides align to TRBD2. Germline lookup yields CDR1 SGHVS and CDR2 FNYEAQ. The length of the CDR3 is 15 residues. Germline trimming cut 6 bases from V and 7 bases from J; bases unmatched to any gene: 14. The CDR3, as DNA: TGTGCCAGCAGTGGGCCGGGTAGCGGGGAGGAGGAGCAGTACTTC. The encoded protein is CASSGPGSGEEEQYF.

In its sample, this clone was seen a few times. The chain recombines TRBV7-2 with TRBJ2-1; D is unresolved. The CDR3 covers 17 residues. CDR1 and CDR2 from the germline V gene are SGHTA and FQGNSA. The V gene lost 5 bases and the J gene lost 0 bases, with 17 bases spanning the gap. For the CDR3, the DNA is TGTGCCAGCAGCCTGAGTTGGGCGGTTAGCTCCTACAATGAGCAGTTCTTC. Its translation is CASSLSWAVSSYNEQFF.

The rearrangement uses TRBV5-4 and TRBJ2-5, with D possibly TRBD2 on 5 matching bases. V dropped 0 bases and J dropped 0 bases, with 9 bases sitting between them. The CDR3 covers 15 residues. From germline, CDR1 is SGHNT and CDR2 YYREEE (reference sequence). As DNA, the CDR3 is TGTGCCAGCAGCTTGGACGGGGATTACCAAGAGACCCAGTACTTC. Translated: CASSLDGDYQETQYF.

The J gene is TRBJ2-3, the V gene TRBV4-1, with TRBD2 matching 12 bases. CDR1 is MGHRA and CDR2 is YSYEKL in the germline V gene. This CDR3 region has 19 residues. The junction had 12 bases not matched to a gene; V was cut back by 2 bases and J by 3 bases. CDR3 sequence reads: CASSQSPSGGAAGTDTQYF. The CDR3 DNA sequence: TGCGCCAGCAGCCAATCGCCTAGCGGGGGGGCTGCCGGAACAGATACGCAGTATTTT.

The chain employs TRBV30 and TRBJ1-5; D call uncertain. The V end lost 3 bases, the J end lost 5 bases, and 11 bases lay between the germline ends. The CDR3 runs 13 residues. Germline V gene sequence: CDR1 GTSNPN, CDR2 SVGIG (reference sequence). CDR3 nucleotide sequence: TGTGCCTGGAGCCAGGAGGAGGATCAGCCCCAGCATTTT. It yields the protein CAWSQEEDQPQHF. The variable domain in full, with the rest retrieved from reference TRBV30 and TRBJ1-5, is SQTIHQWPATLVQPVGSPLSLECTVEGTSNPNLYWYRQAAGRGLQLLFYSVGIGQISSEVPQNLSASRPQDRQFILSSKKLLLSDSGFYLCAWSQEEDQPQHFGDGTRLSIL.

The chain recombines TRBV10-3 with TRBJ2-7, with TRBD1 matching 7 bases. Germline-derived CDR1 and CDR2 are ENHRY and SYGVKD. The CDR3 length is 14 residues. The V and J ends lost 6 bases and 0 bases, in that order; junction bases with no gene match: 5. CDR3 sequence (DNA): TGTGCCATCAGGGGACAGATGGACTCCTACGAGCAGTACTTC. Protein sequence: CAIRGQMDSYEQYF.

The chain carries TRBV29-1 and TRBJ2-5; 10 bases are shared with TRBD1. Germline trimming cut 3 bases from V and 7 bases from J; bases unmatched to any gene: 5. CDR1 SQVTM and CDR2 ANQGSEA come from the germline V gene. This CDR3 comprises 13 residues. DNA for the CDR3: TGCAGCGTTGACGAGAGGACAGGGGGGACCCAGTACTTC. Protein: CSVDERTGGTQYF.

This chain joins TRBV7-2 and TRBJ2-3; 8 bases match TRBD2. CDR1 SGHTA and CDR2 FQGNSA come from the germline V gene. Unmatched junction bases numbered 6, after V lost 5 bases and J lost 2 bases. The length of the CDR3 is 15 residues. For the CDR3, the DNA is TGTGCCAGCAGCCTTAGGACTAGCTCCACAGATACGCAGTATTTT. It translates to CASSLRTSSTDTQYF.

The chain is built from TRBV29-1 and TRBJ1-2; D gene ambiguous. The CDR3 is made up of 11 amino acids. The germline CDR1 and CDR2 sequences are SQVTM and ANQGSEA. The V gene lost 7 bases and the J gene lost 2 bases, with 8 bases spanning the gap. In DNA, the CDR3 is TGCAGCGCCCCACAGAACTATGGCTACACCTTC. This codes for CSAPQNYGYTF.

This chain joins TRBV7-9 and TRBJ2-2, with 7 bases matching TRBD1. J was trimmed by 4 bases and V by 5 bases; bases with no gene match: 4. The CDR3 is 14 residues long. Germline CDR1 and CDR2: SEHNR and FQNEAQ (reference sequence). The CDR3 DNA sequence: TGTGCCAGCAGCCCCAGGGGGAGCACCGGGGAGCTGTTTTTT. Translated, it gives CASSPRGSTGELFF.

V and J are TRBV25-1 and TRBJ2-2; the D is unclear. Between the trimmed V and J ends, which lost 2 bases and 3 bases, there was a span of 7 bases. CDR1 and CDR2 from the germline V gene are MGHDK and SYGVNS. The CDR3 covers 14 residues. The CDR3 loop is CASSEGPYTGELFF. For the CDR3, the DNA is TGTGCCAGCAGTGAAGGGCCATACACCGGGGAGCTGTTTTTT.

The chain couples TRBV9 to TRBJ2-1; D may match TRBD1 or TRBD2 (6 bases each). This CDR3 is built from 16 residues. Per germline, CDR1 SGDLS and CDR2 YYNGEE. Trimming took off 5 bases at V and 2 bases at J, with 17 bases between the two ends. The CDR3 region has the DNA TGTGCCAGCAGTCCCTCAGTCGGGGGCCCCTACAATGAGCAGTTCTTC. Translated: CASSPSVGGPYNEQFF.

The chain is built from TRBV29-1 and TRBJ2-1; 9 bases align to TRBD2. Per germline, CDR1 SQVTM and CDR2 ANQGSEA. The CDR3 has 14 amino acids. V shed 3 bases and J 3 bases; nucleotides not matched to a gene: 3. CDR3 in DNA: TGCAGCGTTGATCCTAGCGGGATCTACAATGAGCAGTTCTTC. It translates to CSVDPSGIYNEQFF.

V and J are TRBV9 and TRBJ2-1, with D possibly TRBD1 on 6 matching bases. V dropped 0 bases and J dropped 2 bases, with 9 bases sitting between them. The CDR3 loop spans 15 amino acids. The germline gives CDR1 SGDLS, CDR2 YYNGEE. The CDR3 loop reads CASSVGAGAYNEQFF. CDR3 DNA sequence: TGTGCCAGCAGCGTAGGGGCAGGGGCCTACAATGAGCAGTTCTTC. The full variable domain, with the rest looked up from reference TRBV9 and TRBJ2-1, is DSGVTQTPKHLITATGQRVTLRCSPRSGDLSVYWYQQSLDQGLQFLIQYYNGEERAKGNILERFSAQQFPDLHSELNLSSLELGDSALYFCASSVGAGAYNEQFFGPGTRLTVL.